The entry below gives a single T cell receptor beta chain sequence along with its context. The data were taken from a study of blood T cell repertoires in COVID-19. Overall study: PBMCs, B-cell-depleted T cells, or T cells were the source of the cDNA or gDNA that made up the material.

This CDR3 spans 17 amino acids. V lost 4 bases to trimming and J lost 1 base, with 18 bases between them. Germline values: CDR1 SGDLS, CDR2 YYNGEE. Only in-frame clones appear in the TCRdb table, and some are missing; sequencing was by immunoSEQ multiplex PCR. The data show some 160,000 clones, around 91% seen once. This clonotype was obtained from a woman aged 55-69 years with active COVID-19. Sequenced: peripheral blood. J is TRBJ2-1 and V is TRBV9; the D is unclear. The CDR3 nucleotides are TGTGCCAGCAGCCTCCCTCTGGCGGCTTTATCCTACAATGAGCAGTTCTTC. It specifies CASSLPLAALSYNEQFF.